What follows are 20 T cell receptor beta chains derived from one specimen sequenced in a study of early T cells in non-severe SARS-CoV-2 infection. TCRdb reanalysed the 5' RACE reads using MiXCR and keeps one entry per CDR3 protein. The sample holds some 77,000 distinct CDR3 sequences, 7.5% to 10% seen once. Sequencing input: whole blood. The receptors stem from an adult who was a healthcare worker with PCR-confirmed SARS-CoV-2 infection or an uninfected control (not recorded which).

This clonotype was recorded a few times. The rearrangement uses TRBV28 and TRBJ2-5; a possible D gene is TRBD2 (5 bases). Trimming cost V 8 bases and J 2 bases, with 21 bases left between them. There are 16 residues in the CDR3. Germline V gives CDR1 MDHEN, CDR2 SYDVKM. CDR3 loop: CASGEKSGLRQETQYF. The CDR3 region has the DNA TGTGCCAGCGGGGAGAAAAGCGGCTTAAGGCAAGAGACCCAGTACTTC.

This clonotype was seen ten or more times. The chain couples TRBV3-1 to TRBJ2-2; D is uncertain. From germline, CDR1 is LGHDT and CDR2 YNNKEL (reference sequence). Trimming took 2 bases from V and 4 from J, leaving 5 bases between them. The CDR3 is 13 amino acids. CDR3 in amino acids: CASSQWATGELFF. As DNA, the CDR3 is TGTGCCAGCAGCCAATGGGCCACCGGGGAGCTGTTTTTT.

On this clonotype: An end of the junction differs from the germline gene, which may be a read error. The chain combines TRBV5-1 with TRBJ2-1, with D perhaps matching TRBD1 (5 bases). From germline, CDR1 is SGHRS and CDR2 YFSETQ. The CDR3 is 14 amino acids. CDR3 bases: TGCGCCAGCAGCTTAGGCGACAGCTACAATAAGCAGTTCTTC. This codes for CASSLGDSYNKQFF.

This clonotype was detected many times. CDR3 in amino acids: CSARDLARGADTQYF. The DNA for the CDR3 is TGCAGTGCTAGAGATTTGGCTAGGGGGGCGGATACGCAGTATTTT. V is TRBV20-1 and J is TRBJ2-3; either TRBD1 or TRBD2 may fit D (6 bases each). This CDR3 is 15 amino acids long. Trimming removed 0 bases from V and 6 bases from J, with 16 bases in between. Per germline, CDR1 DFQATT and CDR2 SNEGSKA (reference sequence).

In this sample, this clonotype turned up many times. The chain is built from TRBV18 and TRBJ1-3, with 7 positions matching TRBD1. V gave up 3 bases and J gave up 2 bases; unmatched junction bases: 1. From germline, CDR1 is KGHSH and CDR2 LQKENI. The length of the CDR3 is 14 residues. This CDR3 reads CASSPGTAGNTIYF. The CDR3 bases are TGTGCCAGCTCACCCGGGACAGCTGGAAACACCATATATTTT.

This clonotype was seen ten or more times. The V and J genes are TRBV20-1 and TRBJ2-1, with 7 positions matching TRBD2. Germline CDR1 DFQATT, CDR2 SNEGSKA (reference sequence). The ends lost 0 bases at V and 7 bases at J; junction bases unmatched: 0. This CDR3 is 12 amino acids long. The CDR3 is CSARERENEQFF. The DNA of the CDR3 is TGCAGTGCTAGAGAGCGGGAGAATGAGCAGTTCTTC.

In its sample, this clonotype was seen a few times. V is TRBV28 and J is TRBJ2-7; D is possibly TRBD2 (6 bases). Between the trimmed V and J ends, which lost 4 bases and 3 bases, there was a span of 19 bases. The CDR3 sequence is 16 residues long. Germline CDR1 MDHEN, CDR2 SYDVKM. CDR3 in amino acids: CASSSPASGRYYEQYF. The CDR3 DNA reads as TGTGCCAGCAGTTCCCCCGCCAGCGGGCGATACTACGAGCAGTACTTC.

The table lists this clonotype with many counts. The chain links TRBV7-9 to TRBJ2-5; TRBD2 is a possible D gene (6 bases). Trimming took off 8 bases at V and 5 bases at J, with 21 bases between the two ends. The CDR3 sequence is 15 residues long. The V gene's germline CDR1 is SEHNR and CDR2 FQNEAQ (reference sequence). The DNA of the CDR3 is TGTGCCAGCCACCCTCCGGTGGCTAGCGACGAGACCCAGTACTTC. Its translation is CASHPPVASDETQYF.

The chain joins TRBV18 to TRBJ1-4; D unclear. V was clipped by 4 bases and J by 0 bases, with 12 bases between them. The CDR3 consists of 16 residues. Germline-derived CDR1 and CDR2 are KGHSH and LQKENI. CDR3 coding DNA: TGTGCCAGCTCACACCTCGACGGGGCAACTAATGAAAAACTGTTTTTT. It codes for CASSHLDGATNEKLFF.

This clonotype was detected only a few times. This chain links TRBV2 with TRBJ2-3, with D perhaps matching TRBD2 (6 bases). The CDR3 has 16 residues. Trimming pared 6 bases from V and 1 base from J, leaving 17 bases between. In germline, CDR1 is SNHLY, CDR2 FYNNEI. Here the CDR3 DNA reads TGTGCCAGCAGGGAGGGTAGGGCGACAGGCACAGATACGCAGTATTTT. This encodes CASREGRATGTDTQYF.

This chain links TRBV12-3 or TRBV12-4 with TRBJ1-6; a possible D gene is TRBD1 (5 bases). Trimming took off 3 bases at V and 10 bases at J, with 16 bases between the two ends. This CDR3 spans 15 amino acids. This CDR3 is CASSLFPGPTSPLHF. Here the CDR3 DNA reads TGTGCCAGCAGTTTGTTCCCGGGGCCGACATCACCCCTCCACTTT.

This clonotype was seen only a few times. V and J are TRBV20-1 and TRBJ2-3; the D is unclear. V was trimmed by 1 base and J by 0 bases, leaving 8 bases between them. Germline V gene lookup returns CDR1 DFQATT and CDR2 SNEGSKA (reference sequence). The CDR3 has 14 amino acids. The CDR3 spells CSARAPGSTDTQYF. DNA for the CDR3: TGCAGTGCTAGAGCCCCCGGGAGCACAGATACGCAGTATTTT.

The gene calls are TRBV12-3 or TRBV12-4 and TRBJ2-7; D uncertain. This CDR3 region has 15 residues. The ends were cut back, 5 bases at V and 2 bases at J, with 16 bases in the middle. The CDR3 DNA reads TGTGCCAGCAGTCCCACCGCCAGATTAGCCTACGAGCAGTACTTC. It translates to CASSPTARLAYEQYF.

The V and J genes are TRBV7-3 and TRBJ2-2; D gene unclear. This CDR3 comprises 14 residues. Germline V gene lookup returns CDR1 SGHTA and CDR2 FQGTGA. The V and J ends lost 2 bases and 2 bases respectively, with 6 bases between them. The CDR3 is CASSLWRNTGELFF. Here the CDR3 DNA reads TGTGCCAGCAGCTTATGGAGAAACACCGGGGAGCTGTTTTTT.

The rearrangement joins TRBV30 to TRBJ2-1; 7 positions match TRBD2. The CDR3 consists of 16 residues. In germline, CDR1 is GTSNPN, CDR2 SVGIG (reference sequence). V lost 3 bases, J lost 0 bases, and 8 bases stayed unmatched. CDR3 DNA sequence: TGTGCCTGGAGCACACTACCTAGCGGCTCCTACAATGAGCAGTTCTTC. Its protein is CAWSTLPSGSYNEQFF.

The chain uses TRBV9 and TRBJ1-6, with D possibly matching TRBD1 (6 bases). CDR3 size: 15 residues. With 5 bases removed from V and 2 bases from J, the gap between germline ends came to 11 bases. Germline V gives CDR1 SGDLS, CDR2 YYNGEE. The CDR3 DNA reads TGTGCCAGCAGTCAGGGGTTAACCTATAATTCACCCCTCCACTTT. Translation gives CASSQGLTYNSPLHF.

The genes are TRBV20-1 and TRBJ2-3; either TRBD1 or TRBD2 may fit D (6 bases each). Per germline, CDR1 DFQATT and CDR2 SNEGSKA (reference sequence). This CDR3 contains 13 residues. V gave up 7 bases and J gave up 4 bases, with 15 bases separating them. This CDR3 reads CSGALEGADTQYF. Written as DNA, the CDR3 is TGCAGTGGGGCGTTGGAGGGGGCAGATACGCAGTATTTT.

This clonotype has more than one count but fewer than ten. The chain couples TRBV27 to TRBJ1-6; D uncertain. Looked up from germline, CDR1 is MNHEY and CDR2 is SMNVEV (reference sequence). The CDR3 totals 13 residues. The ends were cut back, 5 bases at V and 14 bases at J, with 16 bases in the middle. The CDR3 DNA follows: TGTGCCAGCAGTCTCTCGGACCGTCTCGCCCTCCACTTT. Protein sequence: CASSLSDRLALHF.

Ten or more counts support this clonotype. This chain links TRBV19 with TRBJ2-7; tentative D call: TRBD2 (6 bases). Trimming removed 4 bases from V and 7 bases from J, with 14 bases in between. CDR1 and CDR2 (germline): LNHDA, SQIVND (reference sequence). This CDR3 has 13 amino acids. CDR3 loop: CASSTTSRGEQYF. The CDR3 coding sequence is TGTGCCAGTAGTACCACCTCGCGGGGAGAGCAGTACTTC.

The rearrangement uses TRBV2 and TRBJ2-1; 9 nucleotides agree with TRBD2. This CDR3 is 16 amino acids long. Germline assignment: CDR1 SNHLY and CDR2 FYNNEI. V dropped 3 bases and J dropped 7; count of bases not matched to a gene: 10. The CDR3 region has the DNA TGTGCCAGCAGTGACTACCTGGGACTAGCCGGGAATGAGCAGTTCTTC. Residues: CASSDYLGLAGNEQFF.